This TCR beta chain is drawn from a study of blood T cell repertoires in COVID-19. Study-level background: Italy, Spain and the United States were the sources of the convalescent and acute COVID-19 samples. T cells, B-cell-depleted T cells, or PBMCs provided the cDNA or gDNA that served as material.

This clone occurred a few times. Profiling relied on immunoSEQ multiplex PCR, and the TCRdb table lists in-frame clones only, not all of them. Among fewer than 120,000 clones listed, 88% were seen once. The length of the CDR3 is 13 residues. Trimming cost V 4 bases and J 2 bases, with 9 bases left between them. CDR1 is SGDLS, CDR2 YYNGEE, per germline. The chain has TRBV9 and TRBJ1-2; tentative D call: TRBD1 (6 bases). The sample comprised peripheral blood. The clonotype comes from a woman between 45 and 60 years old with acute or convalescent COVID-19. The CDR3 DNA reads as TGTGCCAGCAGCCATGGACAGAACTATGGCTACACCTTC. It encodes CASSHGQNYGYTF.